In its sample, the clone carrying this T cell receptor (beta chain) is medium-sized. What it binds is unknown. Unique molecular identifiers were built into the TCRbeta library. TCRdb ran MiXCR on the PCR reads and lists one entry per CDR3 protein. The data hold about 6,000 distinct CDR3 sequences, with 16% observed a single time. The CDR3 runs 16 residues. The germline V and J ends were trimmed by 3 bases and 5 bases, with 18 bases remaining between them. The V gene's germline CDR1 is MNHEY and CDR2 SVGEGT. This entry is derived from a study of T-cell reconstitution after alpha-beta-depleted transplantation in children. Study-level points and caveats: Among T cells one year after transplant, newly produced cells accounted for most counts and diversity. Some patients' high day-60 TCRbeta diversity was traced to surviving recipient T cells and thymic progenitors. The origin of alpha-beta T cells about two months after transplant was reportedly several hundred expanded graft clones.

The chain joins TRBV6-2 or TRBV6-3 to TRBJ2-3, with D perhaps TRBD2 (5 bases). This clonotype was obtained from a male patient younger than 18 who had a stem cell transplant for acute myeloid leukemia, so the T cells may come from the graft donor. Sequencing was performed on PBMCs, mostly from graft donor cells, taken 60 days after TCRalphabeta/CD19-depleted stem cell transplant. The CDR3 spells CASSYGGFGGGDTQYF. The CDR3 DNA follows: TGTGCCAGCAGTTATGGCGGGTTTGGAGGAGGAGATACGCAGTATTTT.